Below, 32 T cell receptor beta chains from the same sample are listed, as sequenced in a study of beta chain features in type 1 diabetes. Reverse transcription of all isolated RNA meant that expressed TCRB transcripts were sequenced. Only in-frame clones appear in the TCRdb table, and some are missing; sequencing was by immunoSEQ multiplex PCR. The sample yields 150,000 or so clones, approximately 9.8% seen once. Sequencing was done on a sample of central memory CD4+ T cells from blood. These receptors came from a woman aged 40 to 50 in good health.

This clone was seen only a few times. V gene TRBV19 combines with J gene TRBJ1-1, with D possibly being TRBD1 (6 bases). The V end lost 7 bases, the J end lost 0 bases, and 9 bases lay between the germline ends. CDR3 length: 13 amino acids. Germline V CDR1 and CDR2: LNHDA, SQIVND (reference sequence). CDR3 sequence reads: CASKGEVNTEAFF. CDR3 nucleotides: TGTGCCAGTAAGGGGGAAGTGAACACTGAAGCTTTCTTT.

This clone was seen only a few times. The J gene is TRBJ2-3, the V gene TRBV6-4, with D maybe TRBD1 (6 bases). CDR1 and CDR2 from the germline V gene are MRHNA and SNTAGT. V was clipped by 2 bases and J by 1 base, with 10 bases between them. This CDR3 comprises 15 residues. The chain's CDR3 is CASSDAGAGTDTQYF. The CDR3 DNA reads TGTGCCAGCAGTGACGCAGGGGCGGGCACAGATACGCAGTATTTT.

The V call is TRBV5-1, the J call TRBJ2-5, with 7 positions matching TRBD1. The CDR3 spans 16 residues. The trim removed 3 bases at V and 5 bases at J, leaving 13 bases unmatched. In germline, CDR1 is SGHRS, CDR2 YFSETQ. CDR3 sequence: CASSWARDSGGETQYF. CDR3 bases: TGCGCCAGCAGCTGGGCAAGGGACAGTGGGGGCGAGACCCAGTACTTC.

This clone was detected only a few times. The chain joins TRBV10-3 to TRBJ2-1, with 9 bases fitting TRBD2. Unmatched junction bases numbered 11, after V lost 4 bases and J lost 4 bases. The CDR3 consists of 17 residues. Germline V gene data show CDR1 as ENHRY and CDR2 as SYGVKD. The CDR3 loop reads CAISGGSGGDLYNEQFF. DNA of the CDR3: TGTGCCATCAGTGGGGGTAGCGGGGGCGATTTATACAATGAGCAGTTCTTC.

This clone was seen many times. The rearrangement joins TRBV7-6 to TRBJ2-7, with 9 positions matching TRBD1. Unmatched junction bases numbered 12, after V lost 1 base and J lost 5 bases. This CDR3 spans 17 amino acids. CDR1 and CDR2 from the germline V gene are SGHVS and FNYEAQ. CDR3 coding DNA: TGTGCCAGCAGCTTAGTCCCACCGACAGGGGGGCTGCACGAGCAGTACTTC. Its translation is CASSLVPPTGGLHEQYF.

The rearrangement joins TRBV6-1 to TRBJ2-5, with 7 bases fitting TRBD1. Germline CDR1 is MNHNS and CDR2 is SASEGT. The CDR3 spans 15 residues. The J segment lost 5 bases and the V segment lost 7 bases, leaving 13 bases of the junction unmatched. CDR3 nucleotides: TGTGCCAGCACCCAACCTCGAGGGGGCATGGAGACCCAGTACTTC. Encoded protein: CASTQPRGGMETQYF.

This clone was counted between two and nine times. The CDR3 bases are TGTGCCAGCAGCGCCCGAGGTCCCCTCGAGAACACTGAAGCTTTCTTT. This gives the protein CASSARGPLENTEAFF. The rearrangement links TRBV9 to TRBJ1-1; D is undetermined. The CDR3 is made up of 16 amino acids. V lost 3 bases and J lost 1, with 16 bases in between. Germline-derived CDR1 and CDR2 are SGDLS and YYNGEE. The complete variable domain, with remaining parts taken from reference TRBV9 and TRBJ1-1, reads DSGVTQTPKHLITATGQRVTLRCSPRSGDLSVYWYQQSLDQGLQFLIQYYNGEERAKGNILERFSAQQFPDLHSELNLSSLELGDSALYFCASSARGPLENTEAFFGQGTRLTVV.

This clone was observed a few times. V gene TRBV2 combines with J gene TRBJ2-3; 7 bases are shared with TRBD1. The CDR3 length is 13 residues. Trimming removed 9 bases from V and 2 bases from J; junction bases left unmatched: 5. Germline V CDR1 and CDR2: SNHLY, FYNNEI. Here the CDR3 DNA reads TGTGCCAGGGGGGACAGATCCACAGATACGCAGTATTTT. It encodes CARGDRSTDTQYF.

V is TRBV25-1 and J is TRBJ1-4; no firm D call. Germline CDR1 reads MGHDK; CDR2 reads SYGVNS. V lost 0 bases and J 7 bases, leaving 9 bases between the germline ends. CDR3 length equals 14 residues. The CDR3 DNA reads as TGTGCCAGCAGTGAATATAGAGGGAGTGAAAAACTGTTTTTT. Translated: CASSEYRGSEKLFF.

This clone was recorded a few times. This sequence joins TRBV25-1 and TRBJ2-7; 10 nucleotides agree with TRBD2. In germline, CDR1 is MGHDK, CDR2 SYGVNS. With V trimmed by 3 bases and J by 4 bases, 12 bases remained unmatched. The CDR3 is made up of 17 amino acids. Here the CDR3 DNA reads TGTGCCAGCAGTGAGGCTAGCGGGGGAACCTCACGGTACGAGCAGTACTTC. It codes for CASSEASGGTSRYEQYF.

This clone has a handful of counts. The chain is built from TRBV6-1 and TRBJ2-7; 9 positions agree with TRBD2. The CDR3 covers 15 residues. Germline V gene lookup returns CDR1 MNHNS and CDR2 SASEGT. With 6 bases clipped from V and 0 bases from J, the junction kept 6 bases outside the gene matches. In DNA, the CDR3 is TGTGCCAGCAGAGCTAGCGGGACAGTCTCCTACGAGCAGTACTTC. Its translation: CASRASGTVSYEQYF.

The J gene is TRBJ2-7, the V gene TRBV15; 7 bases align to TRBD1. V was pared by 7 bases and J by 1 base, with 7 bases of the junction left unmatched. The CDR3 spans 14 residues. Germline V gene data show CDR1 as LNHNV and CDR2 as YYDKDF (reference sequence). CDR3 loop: CATNVGGNSYEQYF. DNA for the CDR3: TGTGCCACCAACGTAGGGGGCAATTCCTACGAGCAGTACTTC.

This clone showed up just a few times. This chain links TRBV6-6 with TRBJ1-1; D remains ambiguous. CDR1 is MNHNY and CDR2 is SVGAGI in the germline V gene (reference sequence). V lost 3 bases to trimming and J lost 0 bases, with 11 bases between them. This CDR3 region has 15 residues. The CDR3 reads CASSYRGPMNTEAFF. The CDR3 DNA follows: TGTGCCAGCAGTTATCGTGGGCCCATGAACACTGAAGCTTTCTTT.

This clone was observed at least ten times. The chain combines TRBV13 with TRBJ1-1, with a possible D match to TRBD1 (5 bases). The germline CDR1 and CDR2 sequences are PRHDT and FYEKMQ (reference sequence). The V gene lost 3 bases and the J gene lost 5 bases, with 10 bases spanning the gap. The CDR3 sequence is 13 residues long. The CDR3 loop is CASSLTKGTEAFF. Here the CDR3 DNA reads TGTGCCAGCAGCTTGACAAAGGGGACTGAAGCTTTCTTT.

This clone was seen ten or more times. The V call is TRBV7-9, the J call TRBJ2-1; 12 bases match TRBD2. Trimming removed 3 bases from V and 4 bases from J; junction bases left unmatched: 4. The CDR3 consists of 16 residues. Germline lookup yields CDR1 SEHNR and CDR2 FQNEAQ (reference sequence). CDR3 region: CASSFPSGGDYNEQFF. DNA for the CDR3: TGTGCCAGCAGCTTTCCTAGCGGGGGGGATTACAATGAGCAGTTCTTC. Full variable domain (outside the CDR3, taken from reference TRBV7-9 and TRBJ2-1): DTGVSQNPRHKITKRGQNVTFRCDPISEHNRLYWYRQTLGQGPEFLTYFQNEAQLEKSRLLSDRFSAERPKGSFSTLEIQRTEQGDSAMYLCASSFPSGGDYNEQFFGPGTRLTVL.

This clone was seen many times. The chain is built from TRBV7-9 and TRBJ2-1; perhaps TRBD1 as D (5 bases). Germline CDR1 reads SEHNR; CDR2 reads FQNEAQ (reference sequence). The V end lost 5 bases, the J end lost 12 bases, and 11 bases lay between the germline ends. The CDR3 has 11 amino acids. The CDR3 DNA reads TGTGCCAGCAGCCCAGGGTATCGGCAGTTCTTC. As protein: CASSPGYRQFF.

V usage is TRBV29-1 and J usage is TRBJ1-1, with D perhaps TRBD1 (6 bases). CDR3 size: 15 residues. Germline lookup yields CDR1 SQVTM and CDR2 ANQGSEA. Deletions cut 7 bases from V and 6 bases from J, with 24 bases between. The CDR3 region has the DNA TGCAGCGGTGGGGGGGCAACAGGGAGGATCCCTGAAGCTTTCTTT. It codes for CSGGGATGRIPEAFF.

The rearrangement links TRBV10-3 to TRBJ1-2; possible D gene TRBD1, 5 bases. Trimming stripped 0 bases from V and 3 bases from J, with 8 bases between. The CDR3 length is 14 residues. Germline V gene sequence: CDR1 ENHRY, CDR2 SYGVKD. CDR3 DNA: TGTGCCATCAGTGAGTCGGGGGGGTACTATGGCTACACCTTC. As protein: CAISESGGYYGYTF.

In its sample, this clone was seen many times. CDR3 sequence: CASSLYGTRDQPQHF. Here the CDR3 DNA reads TGTGCCAGCAGCCTGTACGGGACAAGGGACCAGCCCCAGCATTTT. The rearrangement uses TRBV7-9 and TRBJ1-5; a possible D gene is TRBD1 (6 bases). The CDR3 loop spans 15 amino acids. The V end lost 5 bases, the J end lost 7 bases, and 18 bases lay between the germline ends. Germline CDR1 reads SEHNR; CDR2 reads FQNEAQ (reference sequence).

CDR3 region: CASSYGAVMNTEAFF. As DNA, the CDR3 is TGTGCCAGCAGTTACGGTGCAGTAATGAACACTGAAGCTTTCTTT. The chain carries TRBV6-5 and TRBJ1-1; D is undetermined. CDR1 is MNHEY, CDR2 SVGAGI, per germline. CDR3 length: 15 amino acids. V lost 2 bases and J lost 0, with 10 bases in between.

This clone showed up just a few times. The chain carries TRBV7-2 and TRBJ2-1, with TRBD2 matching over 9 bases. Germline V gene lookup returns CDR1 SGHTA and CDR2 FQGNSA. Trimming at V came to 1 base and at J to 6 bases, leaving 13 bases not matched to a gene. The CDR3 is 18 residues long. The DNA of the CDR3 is TGTGCCAGCAGCTTAGATCATGGTGGGACTAGCATTATCAATGAGCAGTTCTTC. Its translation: CASSLDHGGTSIINEQFF.

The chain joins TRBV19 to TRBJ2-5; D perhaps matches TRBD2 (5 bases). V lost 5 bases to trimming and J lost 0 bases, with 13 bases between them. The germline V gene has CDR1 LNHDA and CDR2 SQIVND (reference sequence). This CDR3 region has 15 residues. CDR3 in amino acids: CASSGRRGNQETQYF. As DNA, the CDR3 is TGTGCCAGTAGTGGGCGTCGGGGAAACCAAGAGACCCAGTACTTC.

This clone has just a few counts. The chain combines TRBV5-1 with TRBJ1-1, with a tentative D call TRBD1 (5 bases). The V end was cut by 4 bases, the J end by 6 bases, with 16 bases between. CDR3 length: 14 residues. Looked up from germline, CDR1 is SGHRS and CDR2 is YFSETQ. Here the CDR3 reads CASSPVGGEAEAFF. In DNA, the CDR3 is TGCGCCAGCAGCCCTGTGGGAGGGGAGGCTGAAGCTTTCTTT.

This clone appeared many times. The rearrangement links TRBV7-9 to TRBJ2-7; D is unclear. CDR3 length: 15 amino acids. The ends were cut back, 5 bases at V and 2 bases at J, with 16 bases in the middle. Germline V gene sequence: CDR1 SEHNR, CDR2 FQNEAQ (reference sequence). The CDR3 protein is CASSLNPEVAYEQYF. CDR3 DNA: TGTGCCAGCAGCCTCAATCCAGAGGTCGCCTACGAGCAGTACTTC.

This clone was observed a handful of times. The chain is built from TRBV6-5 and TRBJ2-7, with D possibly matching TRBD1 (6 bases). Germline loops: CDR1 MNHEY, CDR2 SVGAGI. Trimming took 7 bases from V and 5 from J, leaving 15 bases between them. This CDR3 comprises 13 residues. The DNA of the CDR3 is TGTGCCAGCAACCCCCAGGGGTTCCACGAGCAGTACTTC. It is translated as CASNPQGFHEQYF.

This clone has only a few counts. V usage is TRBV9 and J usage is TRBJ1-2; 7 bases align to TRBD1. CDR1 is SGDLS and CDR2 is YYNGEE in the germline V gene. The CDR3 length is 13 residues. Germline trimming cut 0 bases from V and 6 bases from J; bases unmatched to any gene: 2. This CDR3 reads CASSVEQGNGYTF. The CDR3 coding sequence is TGTGCCAGCAGCGTAGAACAGGGGAATGGCTACACCTTC.

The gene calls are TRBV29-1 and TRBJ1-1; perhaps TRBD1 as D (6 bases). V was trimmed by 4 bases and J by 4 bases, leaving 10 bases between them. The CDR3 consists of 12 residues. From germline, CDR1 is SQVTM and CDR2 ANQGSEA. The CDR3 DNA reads TGCAGCGTTGCAGGGGCTGTCACTGAAGCTTTCTTT. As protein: CSVAGAVTEAFF.

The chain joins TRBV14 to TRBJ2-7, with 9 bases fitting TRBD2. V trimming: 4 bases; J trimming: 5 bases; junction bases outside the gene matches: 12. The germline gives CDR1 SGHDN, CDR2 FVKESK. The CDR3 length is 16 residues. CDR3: CASSPAVAGAFHEQYF. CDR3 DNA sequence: TGTGCCAGCAGCCCAGCTGTAGCGGGGGCGTTCCACGAGCAGTACTTC.

The CDR3, as DNA: TGTGCCAGCAGTTACCCGCGACAGGGAGGCACTGAAGCTTTCTTT. Its translation is CASSYPRQGGTEAFF. The chain carries TRBV6-6 and TRBJ1-1, with 7 bases lining up with TRBD1. Germline CDR1 and CDR2: MNHNY and SVGAGI (reference sequence). J gave up 4 bases and V 2 bases, and 7 bases lay outside the gene matches. This CDR3 has 15 residues.

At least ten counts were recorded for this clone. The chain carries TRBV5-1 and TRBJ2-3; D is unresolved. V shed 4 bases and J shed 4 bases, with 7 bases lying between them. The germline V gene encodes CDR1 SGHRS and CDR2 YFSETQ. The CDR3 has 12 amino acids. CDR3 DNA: TGCGCCAGCAGCCCCTCAGCAGATACGCAGTATTTT. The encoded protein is CASSPSADTQYF.

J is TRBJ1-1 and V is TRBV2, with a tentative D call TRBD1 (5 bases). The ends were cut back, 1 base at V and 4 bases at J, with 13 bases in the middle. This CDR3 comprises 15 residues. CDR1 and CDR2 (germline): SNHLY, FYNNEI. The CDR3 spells CASSEGLGGSTEAFF. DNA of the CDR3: TGTGCCAGCAGTGAAGGGTTGGGGGGTAGCACTGAAGCTTTCTTT.

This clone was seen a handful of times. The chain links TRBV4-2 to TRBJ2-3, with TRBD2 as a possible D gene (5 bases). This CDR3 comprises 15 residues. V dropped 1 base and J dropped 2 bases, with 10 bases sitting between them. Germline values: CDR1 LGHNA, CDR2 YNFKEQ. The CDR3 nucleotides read TGTGCCAGCAGCCAAGGGACTTCCCACACAGATACGCAGTATTTT. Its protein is CASSQGTSHTDTQYF.